This TCR beta chain was obtained from a study of cytomegalovirus exposure and HLA in healthy donors. Clones were sequenced by immunoSEQ multiplex PCR, and TCRdb holds only the in-frame ones, with some missing. The repertoire holds about 190,000 clones, with around four fifths as singletons. Worth noting for this clone: Its antigen remains unknown.

Germline V gene data show CDR1 as SGDLS and CDR2 as YYNGEE. The CDR3 runs 15 residues. Losses at the gene ends were 2 bases for V and 0 bases for J; bases not matched to a gene: 3. Whole-study results and caveats: TCR clusters originating in the first cohort tended to co-occur in the 120 validation repertoires, according to a later analysis.

What was sequenced was PBMCs. This TCR came from a man aged 18 to 29 in good health and CMV-seropositive. The chain employs TRBV9 and TRBJ2-5; TRBD1 matches at 8 bases. Here the CDR3 reads CASSVRTGHQETQYF. CDR3 in DNA: TGTGCCAGCAGCGTGAGGACAGGGCACCAAGAGACCCAGTACTTC.